This TCR beta chain is from a study of long-term antiretroviral therapy in people with HIV. Findings and limits, study-wide: Although diversity increased after ART, it remained lower than in transplant donor controls. Repertoire dominance by clones expanded before ART was seen at all time points.

There are a few counts of this clone. The target antigen is unknown. V lost 4 bases and J lost 5, with 11 bases in between. From germline, CDR1 is SQVTM and CDR2 ANQGSEA. This CDR3 has 12 amino acids. Each HIV participant was treated in the United States. Every specimen provided roughly 1-10 million cryopreserved PBMC before DNA extraction took place. Assay version v3.0 of immunoSEQ was used, and it was run at survey level. Repertoires were generated with immunoSEQ multiplex PCR, while TCRdb's copy carries only in-frame clones and drops some. The sample lists over 15,000 clones; around 80% were seen once.

The source of this sequence is a man aged 40-49 years with HIV. The chain employs TRBV29-1 and TRBJ1-1; D unclear. The sequencing used unsorted PBMCs, collected 2.1 years after starting antiretroviral therapy. The CDR3 spells CSVGEGLTEAFF. The CDR3 bases are TGCAGCGTTGGTGAAGGTCTGACTGAAGCTTTCTTT.